This is a list of T cell receptor beta chains from one sample in a study of blood T cell repertoires in COVID-19. Produced via immunoSEQ multiplex PCR; TCRdb's table is partial and in-frame only. Found here are approximately 200,000 clones, around 84% of them singletons; the top ten hold roughly 4.1%. Sequencing input: peripheral blood. The receptors shown here come from a man aged 45-65 years with acute or convalescent COVID-19. The CDR3 runs from the conserved cysteine through the conserved F or W. A D gene is named only where the DNA matches it firmly. Expanded clones are given a class, and other clones once, few, many or no size at all.

CASSSQGIGEQYF	TGTGCCAGCAGTTCCCAGGGAATCGGCGAGCAGTACTTC	NA	TRBV6-5	TRBJ2-7	NA
CASSFGVLAGVANTGELFF	TGCGCCAGCAGCTTTGGAGTATTGGCGGGGGTCGCGAACACCGGGGAGCTGTTTTTT	TRBD2	TRBV5-1	TRBJ2-2	NA
CASTQGGLTQPQHF	TGTGCCAGTACCCAGGGGGGCTTGACTCAGCCCCAGCATTTT	TRBD1	TRBV19	TRBJ1-5	NA
CASSLSTPIEAFF	TGTGCCAGCAGTTTATCTACTCCCATAGAAGCTTTCTTT	NA	TRBV28	TRBJ1-1	NA
CASSIVTAGNYGYTF	TGTGCCAGTAGTATAGTGACAGCCGGTAACTATGGCTACACCTTC	NA	TRBV19	TRBJ1-2	NA
CASSEWGDGYTF	TGCGCCAGCAGTGAATGGGGAGATGGCTACACCTTC	NA	TRBV10-2	TRBJ1-2	NA
CASNQESNSPLHF	TGTGCCAGTAATCAAGAGAGTAATTCACCCCTCCACTTT	NA	TRBV19	TRBJ1-6	few
CASSGGGNTEAFF	TGCGCCAGCAGCGGCGGGGGGAACACTGAAGCTTTCTTT	NA	TRBV4-1	TRBJ1-1	NA
CASSPRGGARNTEAFF	TGTGCCAGCTCACCCCGTGGGGGGGCTAGGAACACTGAAGCTTTCTTT	NA	TRBV18	TRBJ1-1	NA
CVRSVSTGCSPLHF	TGTGTCAGAAGCGTAAGTACAGGGTGCTCACCCCTCCACTTT	NA	TRBV7-5	TRBJ1-6	NA
CAISLQAGGRSGNEQFF	TGTGCCATCAGTCTACAAGCGGGGGGCCGATCGGGTAATGAGCAGTTCTTC	TRBD2	TRBV10-3	TRBJ2-1	NA
CASRGLYNSPLHF	TGTGCCAGTCGGGGTCTCTATAATTCACCCCTCCACTTT	NA	TRBV19	TRBJ1-6	NA
CASSPGQGNTEAFF	TGTGCCAGCAGTCCGGGACAGGGGAACACTGAAGCTTTCTTT	TRBD1	TRBV6-5	TRBJ1-1	few
CATSRETNGSPLHF	TGTGCCACCAGCAGAGAGACAAATGGATCACCCCTCCACTTT	NA	TRBV15	TRBJ1-6	once
CASSYSTAQPQHF	TGTGCCAGCAGTTACTCGACAGCTCAGCCCCAGCATTTT	NA	TRBV6-2/TRBV6-3	TRBJ1-5	once
CASSYQGTSGASHTDTQYF	TGCGCCAGCAGCTATCAGGGGACTAGCGGGGCAAGCCACACAGATACGCAGTATTTT	TRBD2	TRBV5-1	TRBJ2-3	NA
CACARDSYSPLHF	TGTGCCTGTGCGAGGGATTCGTATTCACCCCTCCACTTT	NA	TRBV30	TRBJ1-6	NA
CASSPPGTGAPEAFF	TGTGCCAGCTCACCACCCGGGACAGGGGCCCCTGAAGCTTTCTTT	TRBD1	TRBV18	TRBJ1-1	NA
CASSPGRGGAPNIQYF	TGTGCCAGTAGTCCGGGGAGGGGGGGCGCCCCTAACATTCAGTACTTC	NA	TRBV19	TRBJ2-4	NA
CASSSIDRGFNSPLHF	TGTGCCAGCAGCTCGATAGACAGGGGTTTTAATTCACCCCTCCACTTT	TRBD1	TRBV11-2	TRBJ1-6	NA
CASSSMGSNQPQHF	TGTGCCAGCAGTTCCATGGGCAGCAATCAGCCCCAGCATTTT	NA	TRBV5-6	TRBJ1-5	NA
CASSTQGANTEAFF	TGTGCCAGCAGCACACAGGGGGCGAACACTGAAGCTTTCTTT	TRBD1	TRBV2	TRBJ1-1	few
CASRSVGPNTEAFF	TGTGCCAGCAGGTCCGTCGGTCCCAACACTGAAGCTTTCTTT	NA	TRBV6-5	TRBJ1-1	NA
CSVERIAGDNEQFF	TGCAGCGTTGAAAGGATAGCGGGGGACAATGAGCAGTTCTTC	TRBD2	TRBV29-1	TRBJ2-1	NA
CASSFDSYEQYF	TGCGCCAGCAGCTTTGACAGCTACGAGCAGTACTTC	NA	TRBV5-1	TRBJ2-7	NA
CASSQQRTGANVLTF	TGTGCCAGCAGCCAACAGCGAACTGGGGCCAACGTCCTGACTTTC	NA	TRBV3-1/TRBV3-2	TRBJ2-6	NA
CSATRGGAGGNIQYF	TGCAGCGCCACCCGGGGCGGGGCAGGTGGAAACATTCAGTACTTC	NA	TRBV29-1	TRBJ2-4	NA
CASSLAGTGISNQPQHF	TGTGCCAGCAGCTTAGCGGGGACAGGGATAAGCAATCAGCCCCAGCATTTT	TRBD1	TRBV7-8	TRBJ1-5	NA
CASRFRGTLYSNQPQHF	TGTGCCAGTAGATTCCGAGGGACATTATATAGCAATCAGCCCCAGCATTTT	NA	TRBV19	TRBJ1-5	NA
CASSLAPGQTGELFF	TGCGCCAGCAGCTTGGCCCCAGGGCAGACCGGGGAGCTGTTTTTT	NA	TRBV5-1	TRBJ2-2	once
CAWSVGHRTNTGELFF	TGTGCCTGGAGTGTAGGACACAGAACGAACACCGGGGAGCTGTTTTTT	NA	TRBV30	TRBJ2-2	NA
CASSPEGTKGAFF	TGCGCCAGCAGCCCGGAGGGGACCAAAGGGGCTTTCTTT	NA	TRBV5-1	TRBJ1-1	NA
CARQTDTQYF	TGTGCCAGACAAACAGATACGCAGTATTTT	NA	TRBV6-5	TRBJ2-3	NA
CASSLKGGLNTEAFF	TGTGCCAGCAGCTTAAAGGGGGGGCTGAACACTGAAGCTTTCTTT	NA	TRBV5-4	TRBJ1-1	NA
CASSQRDRDYGYTF	TGTGCCAGCAGCCAAAGGGACAGGGACTATGGCTACACCTTC	TRBD1	TRBV3-1/TRBV3-2	TRBJ1-2	NA
CSVARTEFNTEAFF	TGCAGCGTTGCCCGGACAGAGTTTAACACTGAAGCTTTCTTT	NA	TRBV29-1	TRBJ1-1	few
CASSPRTGSSYNSPLHF	TGTGCCAGCAGCCCCCGGACAGGAAGCTCCTATAATTCACCCCTCCACTTT	TRBD1	TRBV7-9	TRBJ1-6	NA
CASRGGRRLFAHEQFF	TGTGCCAGCCGGGGAGGGAGGAGACTCTTCGCCCATGAGCAGTTCTTC	TRBD2	TRBV7-2	TRBJ2-1	few
CASCGAYNSPLHF	TGTGCCAGCTGCGGAGCCTATAATTCACCCCTCCACTTT	NA	TRBV3-1/TRBV3-2	TRBJ1-6	NA
CASSSSDRGNEKLFF	TGTGCCAGCAGCTCGTCGGACAGGGGAAATGAAAAACTGTTTTTT	TRBD1	TRBV9	TRBJ1-4	once
CASSFRRGVDNQPQHF	TGTGCCAGCAGCTTTCGCCGGGGGGTCGACAATCAGCCCCAGCATTTT	NA	TRBV5-6	TRBJ1-5	NA
CASSPRQGGNQPQHF	TGTGCCAGCAGCCCCAGACAGGGAGGCAATCAGCCCCAGCATTTT	TRBD1	TRBV11-3	TRBJ1-5	NA
CASSLGQSYNEQFF	TGCGCCAGCAGCTTGGGTCAGTCCTACAATGAGCAGTTCTTC	NA	TRBV5-1	TRBJ2-1	NA
CASSLDRVRHLTEAFF	TGTGCCAGCAGCTTGGACAGGGTTCGGCACTTAACTGAAGCTTTCTTT	NA	TRBV5-5	TRBJ1-1	NA
CASSLAQGLAGGPSHEQFF	TGTGCCAGCAGCTTAGCGCAGGGGCTAGCGGGGGGGCCCTCCCATGAGCAGTTCTTC	TRBD2	TRBV7-9	TRBJ2-1	once
CASSKGQRVTFTTQYF	TGTGCCAGCAGCAAGGGACAGCGCGTTACATTTACTACGCAGTATTTT	TRBD1	TRBV5-6	TRBJ2-3	NA
CATSAGVGSGANVLTF	TGTGCCACCAGTGCCGGAGTCGGCTCTGGGGCCAACGTCCTGACTTTC	NA	TRBV24-1	TRBJ2-6	NA
CASSRGEGSYSNTEAFF	TGTGCCAGCTCAAGGGGGGAGGGGAGTTACTCGAACACTGAAGCTTTCTTT	NA	TRBV18	TRBJ1-1	NA
CASSEAVRVTGINYGYTF	TGTGCCAGCAGTGAAGCCGTCAGGGTGACAGGAATCAACTATGGCTACACCTTC	NA	TRBV6-1	TRBJ1-2	few
CAINTGGGEAFF	TGTGCCATAAACACAGGGGGCGGTGAAGCTTTCTTT	TRBD1	TRBV19	TRBJ1-1	NA
CASSEWGRDGYTF	TGTGCCAGCAGTGAATGGGGCAGGGATGGCTACACCTTC	NA	TRBV6-1	TRBJ1-2	few
CASSYQQGRDTEAFF	TGTGCCAGCAGCTACCAACAGGGTAGGGACACTGAAGCTTTCTTT	NA	TRBV7-8	TRBJ1-1	NA
CASSEYGQREAFF	TGTGCCAGCAGTGAATATGGACAGCGCGAAGCTTTCTTT	NA	TRBV6-1	TRBJ1-1	NA
CASSQDGTSGGEPDTQYF	TGTGCCAGCAGCCAAGATGGGACTAGCGGGGGGGAGCCAGATACGCAGTATTTT	TRBD2	TRBV3-1/TRBV3-2	TRBJ2-3	NA
CASSSGQGATEAFF	TGTGCCAGCAGCTCGGGACAGGGGGCTACTGAAGCTTTCTTT	TRBD1	TRBV11-2	TRBJ1-1	NA
CSVLGQMNTEAFF	TGCAGCGTTCTTGGACAGATGAACACTGAAGCTTTCTTT	NA	TRBV29-1	TRBJ1-1	NA
CASSSQQGSGNTIYF	TGTGCCAGCAGTTCCCAACAGGGGAGTGGAAACACCATATATTTT	TRBD1	TRBV6-6	TRBJ1-3	NA
CASSTDRAVNSPLHF	TGTGCCAGTAGTACCGACAGGGCGGTGAATTCACCCCTCCACTTT	TRBD1	TRBV19	TRBJ1-6	few